A selection of T cell receptor beta chains follows, all from one sample in a study of blood T cell repertoires in COVID-19. Only in-frame clones appear in the TCRdb table, and some are missing; sequencing was by immunoSEQ multiplex PCR. The table has approximately 50,000 clones, roughly 82% seen once. Material for sequencing was peripheral blood. These receptors were taken from a human donor in a cohort sampled during active COVID-19. The CDR3 runs from the conserved cysteine through the conserved F or W. Each record gives: J gene, V gene, D gene, CDR3 protein. The D gene is left open where the match is weak.

TRBJ2-1 TRBV7-2 TRBD2 CASSLASSGSSQDSYNEQFF
TRBJ1-1 TRBV7-2 TRBD1 CASSFQHGTGGTEAFF
TRBJ2-3 TRBV7-9 TRBD2 CASSFSGGYTDTQYF
TRBJ1-1 TRBV2 - CASRGRVFMNTEAFF
TRBJ2-7 TRBV2 TRBD2 CASNSLRAGGTHEQYF
TRBJ2-3 TRBV9 TRBD2 CASSPPPLGGVIDTQYF
TRBJ1-1 TRBV18 - CASSRTLEGEAFF
TRBJ1-2 TRBV4-2 TRBD1 CASSQQGQGYGYTF
TRBJ2-3 TRBV7-3 - CASSFAGGADTQYF
TRBJ1-1 TRBV29-1 - CSGTQGLDVEAFF
TRBJ1-1 TRBV14 TRBD1 CASSLPPRGRGTEAFF